This T cell receptor (beta chain) was found in a study of graft-versus-host responses after intestinal transplantation. About the research overall: Grafts that recipients had were multivisceral, liver-intestinal, or isolated intestinal transplants.

As concerns this clone: Its antigen is currently unknown.

Profiled with immunoSEQ multiplex PCR; TCRdb holds only in-frame clones, not every one. The profile shows 50,000 to 75,000 clones, 90% of them singletons. CDR1 is SGDLS, CDR2 YYNGEE, per germline. Between the trimmed V and J ends, which lost 4 bases and 6 bases, there was a span of 37 bases. The CDR3 length is 21 residues. General study findings and limits: The study associated peak circulating GvH clone levels with early post-transplant HvG declines. Analysis identified GvH clones in recipient marrow, with some appearing first in ileum or blood.

This sequence originates from a human donor who was the organ donor for an intestinal transplant. The sample consisted of unstimulated CD8+ T cells sorted from spleen or lymph node cells, taken before transplant. The chain joins TRBV9 to TRBJ1-1, with D possibly being TRBD1 (6 bases). The CDR3 spells CASSSPIGGPVGPSSRSEAFF. The DNA for the CDR3 is TGTGCCAGCAGCTCACCCATCGGGGGGCCGGTAGGTCCTAGCAGCAGATCTGAAGCTTTCTTT.